One and the same sample provided the 14 T cell receptor beta chains below, sequenced in a study of sequential checkpoint blockade in melanoma (dated by TCRdb to 2018 to 2020). Receptors were amplified or captured by the immunoSEQ multiplex PCR assay. TCRdb took this table from immuneACCESS and kept in-frame rearrangements with V and J called. Such tables lack part of the clones; where checked against another copy, unresolved V genes explain under half of the gap, and the rest is unexplained. The sample yields roughly 13,000 clones; about 65% were counted once. The top ten clonotypes cover roughly 20% of the sample. Per the publication, the treatment or condition label means: randomized to nivolumab then ipilimumab (arm A) or the reverse (arm B). The sequencing here drew on CD8+ T cells sorted from blood (inferred from file names), taken from a patient given nivolumab and ipilimumab in sequence. These TCRs come from a human donor with melanoma.

There are a few counts of this clone. V is TRBV5-1 and J is TRBJ2-2; 13 nucleotides align to TRBD2. The CDR3 length is 15 residues. Germline V lookup: CDR1 SGHRS, CDR2 YFSETQ. V was clipped by 4 bases and J by 6 bases; unmatched bases: 3. The CDR3 DNA follows: TGCGCCAGCAGCGCTGGACTAGCGGGAGCCGGGGAGCTGTTTTTT. Protein product: CASSAGLAGAGELFF.

This clone was seen once. J is TRBJ1-4 and V is TRBV29-1; D remains ambiguous. The CDR3 contains 16 residues. Trimming removed 0 bases at V and 3 bases at J, with 14 bases between. Germline V lookup: CDR1 SQVTM, CDR2 ANQGSEA. Here the CDR3 DNA reads TGCAGCGTTGAAGAGAATAGTGGTCAGGCTAATGAAAAACTGTTTTTT. This translates into CSVEENSGQANEKLFF.

The chain has TRBV28 and TRBJ2-5; the match to TRBD2 covers 7 bases. This CDR3 is 14 amino acids long. The germline V gene has CDR1 MDHEN and CDR2 SYDVKM. V trimming: 5 bases; J trimming: 11 bases; junction bases outside the gene matches: 14. Here the CDR3 reads CASSRGGDPREQYF. CDR3 DNA sequence: TGTGCCAGCAGTAGGGGTGGGGACCCGCGGGAGCAGTACTTC.

The V and J genes are TRBV27 and TRBJ2-3; 8 bases are shared with TRBD2. V trimming: 3 bases; J trimming: 1 base; junction bases outside the gene matches: 3. Looked up from germline, CDR1 is MNHEY and CDR2 is SMNVEV (reference sequence). This CDR3 contains 15 residues. CDR3 DNA sequence: TGTGCCAGCAGTTTTTTGCGGGGGGGCACAGATACGCAGTATTTT. Protein sequence: CASSFLRGGTDTQYF.

The chain combines TRBV27 with TRBJ1-2; the match to TRBD1 covers 7 bases. V was clipped by 3 bases and J by 4 bases; unmatched bases: 8. Germline-derived CDR1 and CDR2 are MNHEY and SMNVEV (reference sequence). The CDR3 runs to 15 residues. The CDR3 spells CASSFGTAVSYGYTF. The CDR3, as DNA: TGTGCCAGCAGTTTTGGGACAGCAGTTAGCTATGGCTACACCTTC.

The chain recombines TRBV29-1 with TRBJ2-7; 7 nucleotides line up with TRBD2. The V segment lost 2 bases and the J segment 2 bases; nucleotides outside the gene matches: 3. This CDR3 spans 13 amino acids. Germline V gene lookup returns CDR1 SQVTM and CDR2 ANQGSEA. CDR3 coding DNA: TGCAGCGTTGAACGCGGGAGTCCCTACGAGCAGTACTTC. It encodes CSVERGSPYEQYF.

A remark on this clone: Other DNA sequences in the same sample also yield this CDR3. This sequence joins TRBV29-1 and TRBJ2-5; TRBD2 matches 10 bases. The germline CDR1 and CDR2 sequences are SQVTM and ANQGSEA. The V segment lost 2 bases and the J segment 0 bases; nucleotides outside the gene matches: 6. The CDR3 sequence is 16 residues long. The CDR3 bases are TGCAGCGTTGAAACCGGGCTAGCGGGGGACCAAGAGACCCAGTACTTC. This sequence encodes CSVETGLAGDQETQYF. Filled out from reference TRBV29-1 and TRBJ2-5, the complete variable domain reads SAVISQKPSRDICQRGTSLTIQCQVDSQVTMMFWYRQQPGQSLTLIATANQGSEATYESGFVIDKFPISRPNLTFSTLTVSNMSPEDSSIYLCSVETGLAGDQETQYFGPGTRLLVL.

This chain uses TRBV7-2 with TRBJ1-1; tentative D call: TRBD1 (6 bases). CDR3 length equals 15 residues. The V gene's germline CDR1 is SGHTA and CDR2 FQGNSA. Trimming stripped 6 bases from V and 1 base from J, with 15 bases between. As DNA, the CDR3 is TGTGCCAGCAGACAGTACAGGGTTAAGAACACTGAAGCTTTCTTT. Its protein is CASRQYRVKNTEAFF.

The chain is built from TRBV28 and TRBJ2-3; 9 bases line up with TRBD2. This CDR3 contains 15 residues. Germline trimming cut 3 bases from V and 2 bases from J; bases unmatched to any gene: 3. Germline CDR1 is MDHEN and CDR2 is SYDVKM. Here the CDR3 reads CASSFRLADTDTQYF. In nucleotides, the CDR3 is TGTGCCAGCAGTTTTCGACTAGCGGACACAGATACGCAGTATTTT.

This clone was seen only a few times. The V gene is TRBV28, the J gene TRBJ1-6, with no clear D. The germline V gene encodes CDR1 MDHEN and CDR2 SYDVKM. V was pared by 3 bases and J by 6 bases, with 27 bases between. The CDR3 loop spans 20 amino acids. In DNA form, the CDR3 reads TGTGCCAGCAGTTTGAGTAGGGATAACACGGGCTCGGGGTTTAATTCACCCCTCCACTTT. Translated: CASSLSRDNTGSGFNSPLHF.

The chain uses TRBV6-1 and TRBJ2-2; 10 positions match TRBD2. This CDR3 is built from 17 residues. J lost 1 base, V lost 6 bases, and 8 bases had no gene match. Germline CDR1 reads MNHNS; CDR2 reads SASEGT. The CDR3 DNA sequence: TGTGCCAGCAGGGAATCCGTAGCGGGGGGGAACACCGGGGAGCTGTTTTTT. The encoded protein is CASRESVAGGNTGELFF.

This clone was observed once. Written as DNA, the CDR3 is TGCGCCAGCAGCCAAGTGTTGCGGGCTGAAGCTTTCTTT. This encodes CASSQVLRAEAFF. V and J are TRBV4-3 and TRBJ1-1; D not certain. Germline V gives CDR1 LGHNA, CDR2 YSLEER. Trimming cost V 1 base and J 6 bases, with 9 bases left between them. The CDR3 extends over 13 amino acids.

The rearrangement links TRBV19 to TRBJ2-3; 10 nucleotides agree with TRBD2. V lost 3 bases and J lost 6; bases outside the gene matches: 21. The CDR3 has 20 residues. Germline V CDR1 and CDR2: LNHDA, SQIVND (reference sequence). The CDR3 DNA is TGTGCCAGTAGTATCGAACCCTGGGGGACTAGCGTGGGCAATCGGGATACGCAGTATTTT. It is translated as CASSIEPWGTSVGNRDTQYF.

The genes are TRBV9 and TRBJ1-5; 10 nucleotides align to TRBD1. The CDR3 loop spans 15 amino acids. Germline V gene sequence: CDR1 SGDLS, CDR2 YYNGEE. Germline trimming cut 0 bases from V and 6 bases from J; bases unmatched to any gene: 3. CDR3: CASSVGQGAGQPQHF. CDR3 bases: TGTGCCAGCAGCGTAGGACAGGGGGCAGGTCAGCCCCAGCATTTT.